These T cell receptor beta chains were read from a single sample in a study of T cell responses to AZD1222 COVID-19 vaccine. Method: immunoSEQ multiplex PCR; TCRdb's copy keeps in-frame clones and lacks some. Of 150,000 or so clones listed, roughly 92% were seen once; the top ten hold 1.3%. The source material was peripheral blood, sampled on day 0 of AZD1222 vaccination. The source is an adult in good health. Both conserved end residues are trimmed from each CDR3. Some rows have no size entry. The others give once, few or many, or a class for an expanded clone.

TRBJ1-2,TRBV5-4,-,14,ASSPEGPPPLDGYT
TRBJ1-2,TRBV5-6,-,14,ASSSTGTGFLYGYT
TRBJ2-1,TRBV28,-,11,ASSFAGGGEQF
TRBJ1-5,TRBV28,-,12,ASRETGGGQPQH
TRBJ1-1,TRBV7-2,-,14,ASSPRSPGGRTEAF
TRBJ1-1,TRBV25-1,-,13,ASSEYVPGNTEAF
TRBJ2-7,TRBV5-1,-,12,ASSLGQGVYEQY
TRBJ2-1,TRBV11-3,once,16,ASQLLAGDLPSYNEQF
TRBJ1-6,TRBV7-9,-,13,ASSLVLGMGSPPH
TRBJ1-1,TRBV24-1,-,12,ATSALILNTEAF
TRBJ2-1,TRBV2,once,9,ASSVAGGQF
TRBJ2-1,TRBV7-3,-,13,ASSKRESSYNEQF
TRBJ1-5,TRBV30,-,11,AWSSTWYQPQH
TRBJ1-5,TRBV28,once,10,ASSPGDQPQH
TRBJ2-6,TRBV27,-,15,ASRAYRFSSGANVLT